The 26 T cell receptor beta chains reported below all come from one sample, sequenced in a study of T-cell reconstitution after alpha-beta-depleted transplantation in children. Unique molecular identifiers were incorporated during preparation of the TCRbeta library. Using its own MiXCR run on the PCR reads, TCRdb lists one record per CDR3 protein. The sample includes approximately 520,000 distinct CDR3 sequences, approximately 29% seen only once; the top ten take 2% to 3%. Source: PBMCs from the stem cell graft donor, taken from the stem cell graft. The source of these receptors is a human donor who donated a stem cell graft to a child with aplastic anemia.

This clonotype was detected only a few times. The J gene is TRBJ2-1, the V gene TRBV12-3 or TRBV12-4; D not certain. Trimming removed 7 bases at V and 7 bases at J, with 14 bases between. The CDR3 runs 13 residues. Here the CDR3 DNA reads TGTGCCAGCACCTTGGATTCCGGGAATGAGCAGTTCTTC. Its translation is CASTLDSGNEQFF.

V gene TRBV7-2 combines with J gene TRBJ2-3; 7 positions match TRBD1. The germline V gene has CDR1 SGHTA and CDR2 FQGNSA. The CDR3 contains 12 residues. V lost 5 bases and J lost 12; bases outside the gene matches: 8. CDR3 DNA sequence: TGTGCCAGCAGCCCCGACAGGGCCAACCAGTATTTT. Protein sequence: CASSPDRANQYF.

In this sample, this clonotype turned up a few times. The chain is built from TRBV12-3 or TRBV12-4 and TRBJ1-1, with D maybe TRBD1 (6 bases). The CDR3 is 14 residues long. Trimming took 3 bases from V and 5 from J, leaving 13 bases between them. The CDR3 loop is CASSFRGQRTEAFF. The CDR3 coding sequence is TGTGCCAGCAGTTTTAGAGGACAGCGAACTGAAGCTTTCTTT.

The chain is built from TRBV20-1 and TRBJ1-2; D not certain. The CDR3 is 14 amino acids. Germline-derived CDR1 and CDR2 are DFQATT and SNEGSKA (reference sequence). With 3 bases removed from V and 0 bases from J, the gap between germline ends came to 11 bases. The CDR3 here is CSARPASANYGYTF. In nucleotides, the CDR3 is TGCAGTGCTAGGCCAGCATCCGCTAACTATGGCTACACCTTC.

This chain joins TRBV20-1 and TRBJ1-3, with D tentatively TRBD1 (6 bases). V was pared by 5 bases and J by 0 bases, with 8 bases between. Germline CDR1 DFQATT, CDR2 SNEGSKA (reference sequence). The CDR3 covers 13 residues. This CDR3 reads CSAQGSSGNTIYF. The CDR3 bases are TGCAGTGCTCAGGGGAGCTCTGGAAACACCATATATTTT.

This chain joins TRBV3-1 and TRBJ2-1; 7 nucleotides match TRBD1. CDR3 length: 14 residues. J lost 0 bases, V lost 6 bases, and 2 bases had no gene match. From germline, CDR1 is LGHDT and CDR2 YNNKEL (reference sequence). CDR3 sequence reads: CASRDRASYNEQFF. The CDR3 nucleotides are TGTGCCAGCAGAGACAGGGCCTCCTACAATGAGCAGTTCTTC.

This clonotype was recorded a few times. The rearrangement joins TRBV20-1 to TRBJ2-5, with D uncertain. The length of the CDR3 is 15 residues. V was pared by 0 bases and J by 5 bases, with 16 bases between. Germline CDR1 reads DFQATT; CDR2 reads SNEGSKA (reference sequence). CDR3 nucleotides: TGCAGTGCTAGAGATCCCGGTAGTACTTTGGAGACCCAGTACTTC. Protein sequence: CSARDPGSTLETQYF.

This clonotype has just a few counts. V usage is TRBV12-3 or TRBV12-4 and J usage is TRBJ1-1, with TRBD1 identical over 10 bases. The CDR3 sequence is 15 residues long. Trimming took 6 bases from V and 5 from J; bases not matched to a gene: 9. The CDR3: CASRRTGGSLTEAFF. The DNA of the CDR3 is TGTGCCAGCAGGAGGACAGGGGGGAGTTTGACTGAAGCTTTCTTT.

This clonotype has only a few counts. The V gene is TRBV5-1, the J gene TRBJ2-4, with 7 bases lining up with TRBD1. Germline loops: CDR1 SGHRS, CDR2 YFSETQ. V lost 3 bases to trimming and J lost 1 base; unmatched junction nucleotides: 7. The CDR3 is 16 residues long. The CDR3, as DNA: TGCGCCAGCAGCTCCACCGGGACAGCCGCCAAAAACATTCAGTACTTC. It yields the protein CASSSTGTAAKNIQYF.

This rearrangement joins TRBV5-1 to TRBJ2-1, with 7 positions matching TRBD1. CDR1 and CDR2 from the germline V gene are SGHRS and YFSETQ. V shed 2 bases and J 5 bases; nucleotides not matched to a gene: 7. CDR3 length: 15 residues. CDR3: CASSLLTGLDNEQFF. The CDR3 DNA follows: TGCGCCAGCAGCTTATTGACAGGGCTGGACAATGAGCAGTTCTTC.

CDR3 loop: CASSPRQEKGEKLFF. For the CDR3, the DNA is TGTGCCAGCTCACCACGCCAGGAAAAGGGTGAAAAACTGTTTTTT. The chain carries TRBV18 and TRBJ1-4; D is uncertain. The germline V gene has CDR1 KGHSH and CDR2 LQKENI. The CDR3 runs to 15 residues. The germline V and J ends were trimmed by 1 base and 7 bases, with 13 bases remaining between them.

The chain links TRBV12-3 or TRBV12-4 to TRBJ1-1; possibly TRBD1 for D (6 bases). There are 14 residues in the CDR3. V dropped 3 bases and J dropped 3 bases, with 11 bases sitting between them. The DNA of the CDR3 is TGTGCCAGCAGTTTTTACAGGGCCGACACTGAAGCTTTCTTT. This sequence encodes CASSFYRADTEAFF.

The rearrangement uses TRBV5-1 and TRBJ2-7; tentatively, D is TRBD1 or TRBD2 (5 bases each). V gave up 0 bases and J gave up 5 bases, with 15 bases separating them. Germline V lookup: CDR1 SGHRS, CDR2 YFSETQ. This CDR3 region has 15 residues. The CDR3 here is CASSLDPPTGHEQYF. The CDR3 DNA sequence: TGCGCCAGCAGCTTGGATCCCCCCACGGGACACGAGCAGTACTTC. Full variable domain (rest looked up from reference TRBV5-1 and TRBJ2-7): KAGVTQTPRYLIKTRGQQVTLSCSPISGHRSVSWYQQTPGQGLQFLFEYFSETQRNKGNFPGRFSGRQFSNSRSEMNVSTLELGDSALYLCASSLDPPTGHEQYFGPGTRLTVT.

CDR3 amino acids: CASGHYEQYF. The DNA for the CDR3 is TGTGCCAGCGGACATTACGAGCAGTACTTC. This sequence joins TRBV27 and TRBJ2-7, with a weak D call TRBD1 (5 bases). This CDR3 comprises 10 residues. Germline V gene lookup returns CDR1 MNHEY and CDR2 SMNVEV (reference sequence). V lost 8 bases to trimming and J lost 4 bases, with 6 bases between them.

This chain uses TRBV4-3 with TRBJ2-1, with TRBD1 as a possible D gene (6 bases). The CDR3 totals 17 residues. The germline gives CDR1 LGHNA, CDR2 YSLEER. Trimming pared 3 bases from V and 2 bases from J, leaving 17 bases between. The CDR3 reads CASSQEAQGRPYNEQFF. The CDR3 region has the DNA TGCGCCAGCAGCCAGGAAGCTCAGGGGAGACCCTACAATGAGCAGTTCTTC.

This clonotype showed up just a few times. The chain links TRBV7-8 to TRBJ2-7, with D perhaps TRBD1 (6 bases). Germline assignment: CDR1 SGHVS and CDR2 FQNEAQ. The length of the CDR3 is 14 residues. The V end was cut by 4 bases, the J end by 6 bases, with 16 bases between. CDR3 loop: CASSSRTDVFEQYF. Here the CDR3 DNA reads TGTGCCAGCAGCTCCCGGACAGACGTATTCGAGCAGTACTTC.

The chain joins TRBV20-1 to TRBJ2-1; 10 bases line up with TRBD2. The CDR3 contains 13 residues. Germline CDR1 reads DFQATT; CDR2 reads SNEGSKA (reference sequence). Germline trimming cut 5 bases from V and 5 bases from J; bases unmatched to any gene: 3. The CDR3 reads CSAQREGDNEQFF. In DNA, the CDR3 is TGCAGTGCTCAGCGGGAGGGGGACAATGAGCAGTTCTTC.

This rearrangement joins TRBV3-1 to TRBJ2-7; 12 positions agree with TRBD2. This CDR3 comprises 17 residues. V was pared by 1 base and J by 1 base, with 5 bases of the junction left unmatched. CDR1 LGHDT and CDR2 YNNKEL come from the germline V gene (reference sequence). The CDR3 bases are TGTGCCAGCAGCCAAGGACTAGCGGGAGTTCTATCCTACGAGCAGTACTTC. It yields the protein CASSQGLAGVLSYEQYF.

This clonotype has more than one count but fewer than ten. V and J are TRBV5-1 and TRBJ2-1; D remains unclear. Germline lookup yields CDR1 SGHRS and CDR2 YFSETQ. CDR3 length: 17 amino acids. V lost 0 bases and J 0 bases, leaving 13 bases between the germline ends. Here the CDR3 DNA reads TGCGCCAGCAGCTTGGAAAAGACCGGACCCTCCTACAATGAGCAGTTCTTC. Its protein product is CASSLEKTGPSYNEQFF.

Ten or more counts support this clonotype. V gene TRBV5-6 combines with J gene TRBJ1-1, with 9 nucleotides matching TRBD1. The trim removed 2 bases at V and 6 bases at J, leaving 17 bases unmatched. CDR1 and CDR2 (germline): SGHDT, YYEEEE. CDR3 length: 18 residues. The CDR3 nucleotides read TGTGCCAGCAGCTTCTGGACAGGGGCCGCCTCGGGGGGGTCTGAAGCTTTCTTT. Translation gives CASSFWTGAASGGSEAFF.

The chain is built from TRBV4-3 and TRBJ2-1; no definite D call. Trimming removed 0 bases from V and 3 bases from J, with 12 bases in between. Germline CDR1 is LGHNA and CDR2 is YSLEER. The CDR3 extends over 16 amino acids. CDR3: CASSQEGIRFYNEQFF. The CDR3 bases are TGCGCCAGCAGCCAAGAGGGTATCAGATTCTACAATGAGCAGTTCTTC.

The V and J genes are TRBV20-1 and TRBJ2-1; TRBD1 matches 7 bases. Trimming cost V 0 bases and J 6 bases; bases outside gene matches: 11. The germline V gene encodes CDR1 DFQATT and CDR2 SNEGSKA (reference sequence). The CDR3 is made up of 16 amino acids. As DNA, the CDR3 is TGCAGTGCTAGAGACCGCATCGGGACAGCTCCCAATGAGCAGTTCTTC. Protein: CSARDRIGTAPNEQFF.

This clonotype was seen once. The J gene is TRBJ1-6, the V gene TRBV5-1; D is uncertain. The CDR3 sequence is 15 residues long. The germline gives CDR1 SGHRS, CDR2 YFSETQ. V shed 1 base and J shed 7 bases, with 12 bases lying between them. In DNA form, the CDR3 reads TGCGCCAGCAGCTTGTCTAGCGAAAGGAATTCACCCCTCCACTTT. This gives the protein CASSLSSERNSPLHF.

This chain links TRBV28 with TRBJ1-1; D is uncertain. The CDR3 has 13 amino acids. V shed 1 base and J shed 7 bases, with 10 bases lying between them. Germline V gene sequence: CDR1 MDHEN, CDR2 SYDVKM. The CDR3 spells CASSLYSESEAFF. The CDR3 DNA reads as TGTGCCAGCAGTTTATATTCCGAGAGTGAAGCTTTCTTT.

A few counts support this clonotype. This chain uses TRBV20-1 with TRBJ1-5; the D is unclear. Trimming took 6 bases from V and 2 from J, leaving 8 bases between them. CDR1 is DFQATT, CDR2 SNEGSKA, per germline (reference sequence). The CDR3 length is 12 residues. The CDR3 loop is CSAQMGNQPQHF. CDR3 in DNA: TGCAGTGCCCAGATGGGCAATCAGCCCCAGCATTTT.

The chain links TRBV20-1 to TRBJ2-7, with 9 bases lining up with TRBD1. The CDR3 has 15 amino acids. Per germline, CDR1 DFQATT and CDR2 SNEGSKA (reference sequence). V lost 5 bases, J lost 5 bases, and 13 bases stayed unmatched. As DNA, the CDR3 is TGCAGTGCTCTTGGCCCTGGACAGGGGCGAGACGAGCAGTACGTC. Its translation is CSALGPGQGRDEQYV.